The present entry profiles one T cell receptor (beta chain) with its context. The CDR3 is 14 amino acids. The V gene end was trimmed by 5 bases and the J gene end by 2 bases; junction bases not matched to a gene: 3. CDR1 is SEHNR, CDR2 FQNEAQ, per germline (reference sequence). This sample was included in a study of OX40 agonist ivuxolimab in advanced cancers. Assay used: immunoSEQ multiplex PCR; TCRdb lists only in-frame clones, some missing. The table records some 66,000 clones, more than 65% of them present only once. The material sequenced was CD4+ or CD8+ T cells sorted from blood, taken in a trial of the OX40 agonist ivuxolimab. The genes are TRBV7-9 and TRBJ1-5; 7 bases map to TRBD1. The receptor was isolated from an adult with an advanced solid tumor such as melanoma, head and neck, liver or kidney cancer. DNA of the CDR3: TGTGCCAGCAGCCCGACAGGGCGCAATCAGCCCCAGCATTTT. Translation gives CASSPTGRNQPQHF.